Presented here are 17 T cell receptor beta chains from one specimen sequenced in a study of blood T cell repertoires in COVID-19. Using immunoSEQ multiplex PCR, the repertoire was profiled, and TCRdb retains in-frame clones only, with some absent. The sample has hundreds of thousands of clones, roughly 86% seen once; the top ten hold less than 3%. Sequences were obtained from PBMCs or T cells enriched from blood (not recorded which). The receptors here all came from a woman aged 45-65 years who had been exposed to COVID-19.

The J gene is TRBJ1-2, the V gene TRBV5-1; D unresolved. V lost 0 bases to trimming and J lost 3 bases, with 9 bases between them. CDR3 length: 14 residues. Germline V gene sequence: CDR1 SGHRS, CDR2 YFSETQ. The CDR3 is CASSLEQRDYGYTF. The CDR3 DNA reads as TGCGCCAGCAGCTTGGAACAGAGGGACTATGGCTACACCTTC.

This clone was observed a single time. The chain uses TRBV4-2 and TRBJ1-3; possible D gene TRBD1, 6 bases. Looked up from germline, CDR1 is LGHNA and CDR2 is YNFKEQ. CDR3 length equals 18 residues. V dropped 0 bases and J dropped 0 bases, with 15 bases sitting between them. Here the CDR3 DNA reads TGTGCCAGCAGCCAAGATCGAACAGGGAGTATCTCTGGAAACACCATATATTTT. Residues: CASSQDRTGSISGNTIYF.

The CDR3 region is CASSLWPESNSPLHF. The CDR3 nucleotides are TGTGCCAGCAGCTTGTGGCCAGAATCAAATTCACCCCTCCACTTT. This chain links TRBV5-5 with TRBJ1-6; D gene unclear. Germline V lookup: CDR1 SGHKS, CDR2 YYEKEE (reference sequence). V lost 1 base and J 7 bases, leaving 12 bases between the germline ends. CDR3 length: 15 residues.

This clone was seen only a few times. The chain employs TRBV18 and TRBJ1-2; D unclear. This CDR3 has 13 amino acids. Germline V CDR1 and CDR2: KGHSH, LQKENI. The ends were cut back, 6 bases at V and 8 bases at J, with 16 bases in the middle. Here the CDR3 DNA reads TGTGCCAGCTCCCCGGACTATCTAAGGGGCTACACCTTC. Protein: CASSPDYLRGYTF.

The chain links TRBV11-3 to TRBJ1-1, with D possibly being TRBD1 (5 bases). CDR3 length: 13 residues. V was cut by 2 bases and J by 3 bases, with 7 bases left in between. Germline CDR1 reads SGHNT; CDR2 reads YENEEA. As DNA, the CDR3 is TGTGCCAGCAGCTTACAAGGGGACACTGAAGCTTTCTTT. It translates to CASSLQGDTEAFF.

This clone appeared once. The chain recombines TRBV5-1 with TRBJ1-1, with TRBD1 as a possible D gene (5 bases). The CDR3 loop spans 14 amino acids. Per the germline V gene, CDR1 is SGHRS and CDR2 is YFSETQ. The V gene lost 3 bases and the J gene lost 0 bases, with 9 bases spanning the gap. CDR3 amino acids: CASSSGVVNTEAFF. The CDR3 nucleotides read TGCGCCAGCAGCTCGGGGGTGGTGAACACTGAAGCTTTCTTT.

The V and J genes are TRBV6-5 and TRBJ2-5, with TRBD1 identical over 9 bases. Germline loops: CDR1 MNHEY, CDR2 SVGAGI. The length of the CDR3 is 14 residues. The ends lost 10 bases at V and 1 base at J; junction bases unmatched: 7. CDR3 DNA sequence: TGTGCCACCGGACAGGGGCCCGTCCAAGAGACCCAGTACTTC. Residues: CATGQGPVQETQYF.

The chain carries TRBV19 and TRBJ1-6; D gene unclear. V lost 5 bases to trimming and J lost 6 bases, with 8 bases between them. CDR3 length equals 13 residues. From germline, CDR1 is LNHDA and CDR2 SQIVND (reference sequence). CDR3 DNA: TGTGCCAGTAGTTCACAGACTAATTCACCCCTCCACTTT. Protein product: CASSSQTNSPLHF. Full variable domain (rest looked up from reference TRBV19 and TRBJ1-6): DGGITQSPKYLFRKEGQNVTLSCEQNLNHDAMYWYRQDPGQGLRLIYYSQIVNDFQKGDIAEGYSVSREKKESFPLTVTSAQKNPTAFYLCASSSQTNSPLHFGNGTRLTVT.

The table lists this clone with a count of one. The genes are TRBV30 and TRBJ2-3, with 14 bases fitting TRBD2. V gave up 2 bases and J gave up 3 bases; unmatched junction bases: 4. Germline CDR1 reads GTSNPN; CDR2 reads SVGIG (reference sequence). The CDR3 extends over 16 amino acids. The CDR3 DNA reads as TGTGCCTGGAGTAAGGGGACTAGCGGGGGAACAGATACGCAGTATTTT. As protein: CAWSKGTSGGTDTQYF.

The chain is built from TRBV11-2 and TRBJ1-1, with TRBD1 matching 9 bases. Germline trimming cut 5 bases from V and 3 bases from J; bases unmatched to any gene: 1. Germline CDR1 and CDR2: SGHAT and FQNNGV. The CDR3 runs to 13 residues. DNA for the CDR3: TGTGCCAGCAGCCGGACAGGGGACACTGAAGCTTTCTTT. It codes for CASSRTGDTEAFF. Using reference TRBV11-2 and TRBJ1-1 for the parts outside the CDR3, the full variable domain is EAGVAQSPRYKIIEKRQSVAFWCNPISGHATLYWYQQILGQGPKLLIQFQNNGVVDDSQLPKDRFSAERLKGVDSTLKIQPAKLEDSAVYLCASSRTGDTEAFFGQGTRLTVV.

The V gene is TRBV7-2, the J gene TRBJ2-3, with TRBD2 matching over 10 bases. CDR1 and CDR2 (germline): SGHTA, FQGNSA. The CDR3 consists of 18 residues. With 1 base clipped from V and 8 bases from J, the junction kept 15 bases outside the gene matches. The CDR3 reads CASSLVLAGGTKSRTQYF. CDR3 in DNA: TGTGCCAGCAGCTTAGTTTTAGCGGGGGGCACCAAATCGCGTACGCAGTATTTT.

The count of this clone is one. The genes are TRBV7-9 and TRBJ2-2; unclear D gene. The CDR3 has 10 amino acids. V lost 6 bases, J lost 10 bases, and 6 bases lay in between. Germline CDR1 is SEHNR and CDR2 is FQNEAQ (reference sequence). The CDR3 here is CASSREELFF. The CDR3, as DNA: TGTGCCAGCAGTCGCGAGGAGCTGTTTTTT.

The chain employs TRBV9 and TRBJ2-1; D is possibly TRBD2 (6 bases). CDR3 length equals 15 residues. V dropped 3 bases and J dropped 6 bases, with 16 bases sitting between them. Germline lookup yields CDR1 SGDLS and CDR2 YYNGEE. In DNA, the CDR3 is TGTGCCAGCAGCGAGGGACTCACGCCCCCCAATGAGCAGTTCTTC. Protein sequence: CASSEGLTPPNEQFF.

V and J are TRBV19 and TRBJ1-1; tentatively, D is TRBD1 (6 bases). This CDR3 contains 15 residues. The V and J ends lost 8 bases and 1 base respectively, with 17 bases between them. The V gene's germline CDR1 is LNHDA and CDR2 SQIVND (reference sequence). CDR3 sequence (DNA): TGTGCCAGTTGTTCGGCAGGGGCGAAGAACACTGAAGCTTTCTTT. Translated: CASCSAGAKNTEAFF.

The CDR3 DNA reads TGTGCCTGGAAAGCCCAGGGGGTACTTAACTATGGCTACACCTTC. Protein product: CAWKAQGVLNYGYTF. The rearrangement joins TRBV30 to TRBJ1-2; 7 positions match TRBD1. The CDR3 runs to 15 residues. Germline V gene lookup returns CDR1 GTSNPN and CDR2 SVGIG (reference sequence). V lost 4 bases to trimming and J lost 1 base; unmatched junction nucleotides: 9. The full variable domain, completed using reference TRBV30 and TRBJ1-2, is SQTIHQWPATLVQPVGSPLSLECTVEGTSNPNLYWYRQAAGRGLQLLFYSVGIGQISSEVPQNLSASRPQDRQFILSSKKLLLSDSGFYLCAWKAQGVLNYGYTFGSGTRLTVV.

Turning to this clone: At the DNA level, this CDR3 is encoded by other sequences in the same sample as well. V usage is TRBV28 and J usage is TRBJ2-7, with TRBD2 matching over 10 bases. CDR1 and CDR2 from the germline V gene are MDHEN and SYDVKM. Trimming at V came to 6 bases and at J to 0 bases, leaving 5 bases not matched to a gene. The CDR3 contains 15 residues. The CDR3 sequence: CASSLAGASSYEQYF. CDR3 coding DNA: TGTGCCAGCAGCCTAGCGGGGGCCAGCTCCTACGAGCAGTACTTC.

In its sample, this clone was seen a few times. The chain has TRBV4-2 and TRBJ2-4; D remains ambiguous. Trimming left V 1 base short and J 2 bases short, with 9 bases between. The CDR3 length is 15 residues. Per the germline V gene, CDR1 is LGHNA and CDR2 is YNFKEQ. Here the CDR3 reads CASSQALGTKNIQYF. CDR3 nucleotide sequence: TGTGCCAGCAGCCAAGCGCTGGGCACCAAAAACATTCAGTACTTC.